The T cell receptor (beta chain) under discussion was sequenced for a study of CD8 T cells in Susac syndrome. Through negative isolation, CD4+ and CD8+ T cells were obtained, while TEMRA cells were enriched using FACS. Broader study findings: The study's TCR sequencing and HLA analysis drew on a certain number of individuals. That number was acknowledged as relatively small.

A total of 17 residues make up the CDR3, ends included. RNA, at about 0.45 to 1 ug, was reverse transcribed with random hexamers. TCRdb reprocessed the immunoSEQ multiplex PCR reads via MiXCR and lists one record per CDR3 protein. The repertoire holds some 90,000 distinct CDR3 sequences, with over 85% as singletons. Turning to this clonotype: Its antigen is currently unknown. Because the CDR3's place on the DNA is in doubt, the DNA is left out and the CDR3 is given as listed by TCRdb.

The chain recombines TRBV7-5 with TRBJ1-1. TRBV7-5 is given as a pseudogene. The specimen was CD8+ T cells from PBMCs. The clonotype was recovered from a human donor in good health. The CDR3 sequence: CISVSEALRWMNTEAFF.